The TCR beta chain under discussion was sequenced for a study of OX40 agonist ivuxolimab in advanced cancers. Regarding the study as a whole: Some nonresponders additionally presented with little normalized T-cell clonal expansion.

The CDR3 contains 16 residues. Trimming took 4 bases from V and 0 from J; bases not matched to a gene: 9. Germline CDR1 and CDR2: SQVTM and ANQGSEA. Clones were sequenced by immunoSEQ multiplex PCR, and TCRdb holds only the in-frame ones, with some missing. The table includes about 75,000 clones, 90% detected once. This clone showed up just a few times. Its antigen remains unidentified. The sample consisted of CD4+ or CD8+ T cells sorted from blood, taken in a trial of the OX40 agonist ivuxolimab. This rearrangement joins TRBV29-1 to TRBJ1-3; 7 bases match TRBD1. The receptor's source is an adult with an advanced solid tumor such as melanoma, head and neck, liver or kidney cancer. The CDR3 region is CSVGQQGTYSGNTIYF. CDR3 coding DNA: TGCAGCGTTGGCCAACAGGGGACGTACTCTGGAAACACCATATATTTT.